These 21 T cell receptor beta chains were sequenced from one sample in a study of shared clonotypes between healthy human individuals. The method was immunoSEQ multiplex PCR; TCRdb's version includes in-frame clones alone and lacks a portion of them. The sample carries about 2.1 million clones, about 93% recorded once. CD8 cells regarded as naive lacked CD45RO, were positively chosen for CCR7, and omitted terminally differentiated effector memory CD45RA+ cells. Material: naive CD8+ T cells from PBMCs. The receptors stem from a man aged 18 to 30 in good health. Some clones in this sample may be carry-over from other donors' samples.

This clone was seen once. DNA for the CDR3: TGTGCCACCAGCAGCCGGTCCAGGGATGAGCAGTTCTTC. Protein product: CATSSRSRDEQFF. The chain joins TRBV15 to TRBJ2-1; maybe TRBD1 (5 bases). Trimming pared 3 bases from V and 8 bases from J, leaving 11 bases between. Germline-derived CDR1 and CDR2 are LNHNV and YYDKDF (reference sequence). The CDR3 has 13 residues.

The chain has TRBV29-1 and TRBJ2-7, with D perhaps given as TRBD1 or TRBD2 (8 bases each). The ends were cut back, 3 bases at V and 2 bases at J, with 20 bases in the middle. The CDR3 is 16 residues long. CDR1 is SQVTM and CDR2 is ANQGSEA in the germline V gene. CDR3 nucleotide sequence: TGCAGCGTTGAGACCCGGGGGGGACAGGCTGCCTACGAGCAGTACTTC. Protein sequence: CSVETRGGQAAYEQYF.

The rearrangement uses TRBV12-2 and TRBJ1-4; the D call TRBD1 from the table was never checked on the DNA. TRBV12-2 corresponds to a pseudogene. The CDR3 has 19 amino acids. This chain's CDR3 is CASRLLPGQGRRYSEKLFF. The CDR3 nucleotides read TGTGCAAGTCGCTTACTACCGGGACAGGGTAGGCGATACAGTGAAAAACTGTTTTTT.

The rearrangement uses TRBV13 and TRBJ1-2; D call uncertain. V lost 8 bases, J lost 8 bases, and 15 bases lay in between. Germline values: CDR1 PRHDT, CDR2 FYEKMQ (reference sequence). The CDR3 is 12 residues long. The CDR3 DNA reads TGTGCCAGCGGGAGTGGGGTCGACGGCTACACCTTC. Amino acid sequence: CASGSGVDGYTF.

The chain links TRBV28 to TRBJ1-4; D remains ambiguous. Per germline, CDR1 MDHEN and CDR2 SYDVKM. This CDR3 is 15 amino acids long. Between the trimmed V and J ends, which lost 2 bases and 6 bases, there was a span of 13 bases. DNA for the CDR3: TGTGCCAGCAGTTTAGGGGAGGGAGAACATGAAAAACTGTTTTTT. Translated: CASSLGEGEHEKLFF.

This clone was observed a single time. CDR3 loop: CASRPHQAGAFYNEQFF. CDR3 coding DNA: TGCGCCAGCAGACCCCATCAGGCGGGAGCTTTCTACAATGAGCAGTTCTTC. The rearrangement links TRBV5-1 to TRBJ2-1, with 7 positions matching TRBD2. With 5 bases clipped from V and 3 bases from J, the junction kept 14 bases outside the gene matches. This CDR3 has 17 residues. Germline CDR1 and CDR2: SGHRS and YFSETQ.

The V and J genes are TRBV11-2 and TRBJ2-7; 9 bases are a match to TRBD2. Trimming cost V 1 base and J 5 bases; bases outside gene matches: 6. Germline V lookup: CDR1 SGHAT, CDR2 FQNNGV. The CDR3 is 15 residues long. The CDR3 coding sequence is TGTGCCAGCAGCTTAGTGGCGGGAGGGCCCCACGAGCAGTACTTC. Protein: CASSLVAGGPHEQYF.

The chain couples TRBV30 to TRBJ2-7; TRBD1 matches 7 bases. V dropped 7 bases and J dropped 3; count of bases not matched to a gene: 12. The germline gives CDR1 GTSNPN, CDR2 SVGIG (reference sequence). This CDR3 is built from 14 residues. The DNA for the CDR3 is TGTGCCTTCGGACAGGCCCCCTTACACTACGAGCAGTACTTC. This encodes CAFGQAPLHYEQYF.

The V call is TRBV7-9, the J call TRBJ2-7; tentatively, D is TRBD2 (5 bases). Germline CDR1 SEHNR, CDR2 FQNEAQ (reference sequence). The CDR3 has 16 residues. The ends were cut back, 5 bases at V and 1 base at J, with 18 bases in the middle. The CDR3 DNA sequence: TGTGCCAGCAGCCCATTAGAGGGTCCTGATTCCTACGAGCAGTACTTC. This sequence encodes CASSPLEGPDSYEQYF.

This rearrangement joins TRBV7-9 to TRBJ2-1; TRBD2 might be the D (7 bases). Germline assignment: CDR1 SEHNR and CDR2 FQNEAQ (reference sequence). The CDR3 totals 15 residues. Trimming took off 5 bases at V and 7 bases at J, with 18 bases between the two ends. The CDR3 DNA is TGTGCCAGCAGCCTAGGGGGGGTGCTCGCGAATGAGCAGTTCTTC. Its protein is CASSLGGVLANEQFF.

The rearrangement uses TRBV14 and TRBJ2-5, with D uncertain. Germline loops: CDR1 SGHDN, CDR2 FVKESK. The CDR3 extends over 13 amino acids. Trimming shortened V by 1 base and J by 3 bases, and 6 bases separated the two germline ends. CDR3 sequence: CASSQVRKETQYF. CDR3 nucleotides: TGTGCCAGCAGCCAAGTCAGGAAAGAGACCCAGTACTTC.

The chain couples TRBV6-1 to TRBJ2-4; 14 positions match TRBD2. Trimming at V came to 2 bases and at J to 3 bases, leaving 9 bases not matched to a gene. This CDR3 is 19 amino acids long. Germline CDR1 is MNHNS and CDR2 is SASEGT. CDR3 DNA sequence: TGTGCCAGCAGTGAAAAATATGGACTAGCGGGAGGAGGCAAAAACATTCAGTACTTC. This sequence encodes CASSEKYGLAGGGKNIQYF.

This chain connects TRBV2 to TRBJ2-2, with a possible D match to TRBD1 (5 bases). The CDR3 consists of 14 residues. The germline V gene encodes CDR1 SNHLY and CDR2 FYNNEI. Trimming took off 6 bases at V and 0 bases at J, with 8 bases between the two ends. CDR3 in amino acids: CASRGLANTGELFF. CDR3 sequence (DNA): TGTGCCAGCAGGGGGCTTGCGAACACCGGGGAGCTGTTTTTT.

The chain recombines TRBV19 with TRBJ1-3; 7 bases fit TRBD1. This CDR3 region has 13 residues. The V gene's germline CDR1 is LNHDA and CDR2 SQIVND (reference sequence). With V trimmed by 11 bases and J by 1 base, 5 bases remained unmatched. CDR3 sequence reads: CAGTTGSGNTIYF. The CDR3 DNA reads as TGTGCCGGAACGACAGGGTCTGGAAACACCATATATTTT.

The V gene is TRBV27, the J gene TRBJ2-1; D perhaps matches TRBD1 (5 bases). The germline V gene encodes CDR1 MNHEY and CDR2 SMNVEV (reference sequence). This CDR3 is built from 15 residues. V lost 4 bases, J lost 0 bases, and 10 bases lay in between. CDR3 DNA: TGTGCCAGCAGTTCCCCGACAGTCTCCTACAATGAGCAGTTCTTC. This gives the protein CASSSPTVSYNEQFF.

This chain links TRBV9 with TRBJ2-1; 8 nucleotides match TRBD2. V dropped 0 bases and J dropped 2; count of bases not matched to a gene: 7. Germline-derived CDR1 and CDR2 are SGDLS and YYNGEE. This CDR3 has 17 residues. The CDR3 reads CASSVARLAGTYNEQFF. In nucleotides, the CDR3 is TGTGCCAGCAGCGTAGCGAGGCTAGCGGGTACCTACAATGAGCAGTTCTTC.

The rearrangement links TRBV27 to TRBJ2-7, with TRBD1 identical over 9 bases. Germline trimming cut 6 bases from V and 7 bases from J; bases unmatched to any gene: 10. Germline CDR1 MNHEY, CDR2 SMNVEV (reference sequence). The CDR3 spans 14 residues. CDR3 amino acids: CASSLTGGLREQYF. DNA for the CDR3: TGTGCCAGCAGCTTAACAGGGGGCTTAAGGGAGCAGTACTTC.

The chain couples TRBV7-2 to TRBJ2-5, with D tentatively TRBD1 (6 bases). CDR1 and CDR2 (germline): SGHTA, FQGNSA. Trimming stripped 2 bases from V and 5 bases from J, with 15 bases between. The CDR3 loop spans 15 amino acids. The CDR3 is CASSLSDSHRETQYF. CDR3 nucleotides: TGTGCCAGCAGCTTATCGGACAGCCACAGGGAGACCCAGTACTTC.

The rearrangement joins TRBV7-3 to TRBJ2-1; the match to TRBD2 covers 11 bases. J was trimmed by 8 bases and V by 3 bases; bases with no gene match: 3. Germline V gene lookup returns CDR1 SGHTA and CDR2 FQGTGA. The CDR3 is made up of 14 amino acids. As DNA, the CDR3 is TGTGCCAGCAGCTTTCTAGCGGGAGGATATGAGCAGTTCTTC. It is translated as CASSFLAGGYEQFF.

The chain combines TRBV9 with TRBJ2-3; 8 bases align to TRBD2. J was trimmed by 0 bases and V by 5 bases; bases with no gene match: 8. Germline values: CDR1 SGDLS, CDR2 YYNGEE. The CDR3 runs 16 residues. CDR3 DNA sequence: TGTGCCAGCAGTCTGGGATTAGCGGGAAGCACAGATACGCAGTATTTT. This codes for CASSLGLAGSTDTQYF.

The chain links TRBV27 to TRBJ2-7; D is ambiguous. V shed 1 base and J shed 7 bases, with 11 bases lying between them. Germline assignment: CDR1 MNHEY and CDR2 SMNVEV (reference sequence). There are 13 residues in the CDR3. CDR3 in amino acids: CASSLLTEGEQYF. CDR3 sequence (DNA): TGTGCCAGCAGTTTATTGACGGAAGGAGAGCAGTACTTC.